The source of this TCR beta chain is a study of T-cell memory formation after mild COVID-19. TCRdb analysed the 5' RACE reads with MiXCR anew, one entry per CDR3 protein. Counted here are roughly 28,000 distinct CDR3 sequences, around 10% occurring once; the ten biggest clones make up nearly 15%. Germline CDR1 is SGHNT and CDR2 is YYREEE (reference sequence). V was clipped by 7 bases and J by 7 bases; unmatched bases: 6. This CDR3 comprises 13 residues. This clonotype was counted only a few times. The receptor was derived from an adult woman who had mild COVID-19 (a few samples of this study predate the infection). Cell type and time point are not known. The rearrangement links TRBV5-4 to TRBJ2-1, with 9 bases matching TRBD2. The source material was PBMCs or a T cell subset sorted from them (not recorded which). CDR3 region: CASGNSGGNEQFF. The CDR3 DNA sequence: TGTGCCAGCGGCAATAGCGGGGGAAATGAGCAGTTCTTC.